This TCR beta chain was sequenced in a study of T cells in Graves' hyperthyroidism and ophthalmopathy. Study-level results: A model of 13 V-J pairs discriminated ophthalmopathy from stable hyperthyroidism.

On this clonotype itself: The antigen is undetermined.

CDR1 and CDR2 (germline): SNHLY, FYNNEI. Trimming removed 10 bases at V and 4 bases at J, with 13 bases between. The CDR3 totals 13 residues. Orbital computed tomography and thyroid ultrasound, together with serum TRAb and thyroxine and clinical symptoms, were used for diagnoses. The PBMCs studied were ones that came from roughly 9.1 ml fresh peripheral blood. TCR beta CDR3 region amplification was performed from RNA transcripts. Using the HTBI primer set, a first-round RT-PCR was run on the TCR CDR3. MiXCR, run by TCRdb on the multiplex PCR reads, gives a single entry per CDR3 protein. The profile covers a few hundred thousand distinct CDR3 sequences, with more than 15% appearing a single time and about 3.5% taken by the ten largest.

The rearrangement links TRBV2 to TRBJ2-2, with D perhaps matching TRBD1 or TRBD2 (5 bases each). The sample taken for sequencing was blood. The sequence was collected from a woman between 40 and 50 years old with Graves' ophthalmopathy. CDR3 amino acids: CANRTAVTGELFF. CDR3 bases: TGTGCCAACAGGACTGCTGTCACCGGGGAGCTGTTTTTT.